This is a list of T cell receptor beta chains from one sample in a study of T-cell reconstitution after alpha-beta-depleted transplantation in children. TCRdb fed the PCR reads into MiXCR, producing one record per CDR3 protein. The repertoire holds roughly 570,000 distinct CDR3 sequences, with over 20% as singletons. The sample here was PBMCs, taken before TCRalphabeta/CD19-depleted stem cell transplant. Every receptor here comes from a boy younger than two with Wiskott-Aldrich syndrome, due to receive a stem cell transplant. The CDR3 runs from the conserved cysteine through the conserved F or W. Fields, in order: D gene, J gene, clone size, V gene, CDR3 DNA, CDR3 protein. D genes are given only for firm matches. A row's size may be missing; if present it is once, few, many or a size class.

NA,TRBJ1-1,NA,TRBV5-1,TGCGCCAGCAGCCCCCTTGCAGGGCCGGGGACTGAAGCTTTCTTT,CASSPLAGPGTEAFF
TRBD2,TRBJ2-3,NA,TRBV29-1,TGCAGCGCAGTAGCGGGAGGGCCGACAGATACGCAGTATTTT,CSAVAGGPTDTQYF
TRBD1,TRBJ2-7,NA,TRBV11-2,TGTGCCAGCCGACGACAGGGGGTGGACGAGCAGTACTTC,CASRRQGVDEQYF
NA,TRBJ1-1,NA,TRBV5-1,TGCGCCAGCAGCTTGGTCCCACAGGAGAGCATGAACACTGAAGCTTTCTTT,CASSLVPQESMNTEAFF
NA,TRBJ2-5,NA,TRBV5-1,TGCGCCAGCAGCCCTCGGGAGACTCGCCCACTTGGGACCCAGTACTTC,CASSPRETRPLGTQYF
TRBD2,TRBJ2-7,NA,TRBV18,TGTGCCAGCTCACCCGGAGCTAGCGGGATCTACGAGCAGTACTTC,CASSPGASGIYEQYF
NA,TRBJ2-5,NA,TRBV3-1,TGTGCCAGCAGCCGGGACGCTCAAGAGACCCAGTACTTC,CASSRDAQETQYF
NA,TRBJ2-5,NA,TRBV21-1,TGTGCCAGCAGCAACAAAAGGAGTAGGACACAGCCGGGCCGAGAGACCCAGTACTTC,CASSNKRSRTQPGRETQYF
NA,TRBJ2-7,NA,TRBV21-1,TGTGCCAGCAGCAAACACAGGGACCACGAGCAGTACTTC,CASSKHRDHEQYF
TRBD2,TRBJ2-3,NA,TRBV10-3,TGTGCCATCAGTGCCCCGACTAGCGGGAGTAGCACAGATACGCAGTATTTT,CAISAPTSGSSTDTQYF
NA,TRBJ1-3,NA,TRBV5-1,TGCGCCAGCAGTGAGGGATCTGGAAACACCATATATTTT,CASSEGSGNTIYF
NA,TRBJ2-5,few,TRBV12-3/TRBV12-4,TGTGCCAGCAGTTTCCTGACTAATCAAGAGACCCAGTACTTC,CASSFLTNQETQYF
NA,TRBJ2-4,NA,TRBV24-1,TGTGCCACCAGTGGCCAGTTCATGCAGGGATGGAACATTCAGTACTTC,CATSGQFMQGWNIQYF
NA,TRBJ2-5,NA,TRBV6-5,TGTGCCAGCAGTTACCTGGGAGAGCAAGAGACCCAGTACTTC,CASSYLGEQETQYF
NA,TRBJ2-7,few,TRBV5-1,TGCGCCAGCAGCCCGGATGGGGGGTCCGTAAGCCACGAGCAGTACTTC,CASSPDGGSVSHEQYF
NA,TRBJ1-4,few,TRBV7-9,TGTGCCAGCAGCCAGAGAGAAGGGGAAAAACTGTTTTTT,CASSQREGEKLFF
NA,TRBJ2-2,few,TRBV11-2,TGTGCCAGCAGCTTAGACTCGGGCACCGGGGAGCTGTTTTTT,CASSLDSGTGELFF
NA,TRBJ2-7,once,TRBV5-1,TGCGCCAGCAGCTTGGCCACAGGGTGGTACGAGCAGTACTTC,CASSLATGWYEQYF
NA,TRBJ1-5,once,TRBV6-1,TGTGCCAGCAGAGCTAGCAATCAGCCCCAGCATTTT,CASRASNQPQHF
NA,TRBJ1-5,few,TRBV10-3,TGTGCCATCAGTGAAGGAGGAGGACAGTATAGCAATCAGCCCCAGCATTTT,CAISEGGGQYSNQPQHF
NA,TRBJ2-3,NA,TRBV7-9,TGTGCCAGCAGCTTATCTGGTATTAGGGGATCAGATACGCAGTATTTT,CASSLSGIRGSDTQYF
NA,TRBJ1-6,few,TRBV11-2,TGTGCCAGCAGCTTAGGTCGCCCATCCTACTCACCCCTCCACTTT,CASSLGRPSYSPLHF
NA,TRBJ2-7,NA,TRBV5-1,TGCGCCAGCAGCTTGGATTCGCGGGTGAGCTCCTACGAGCAGTACTTC,CASSLDSRVSSYEQYF
TRBD2,TRBJ2-2,once,TRBV4-1,TGCGCCAGCAGCCTAGGGACTAGCGGGTTCACCGGGGAGCGGTTTTTT,CASSLGTSGFTGERFF
NA,TRBJ2-1,once,TRBV20-1,TGCAGTGCTAGAGATCCGTGGAATGAGCAGTTCTTC,CSARDPWNEQFF
NA,TRBJ2-3,few,TRBV6-1,TGTGCCAGCAGTGAATTGTCAAGGGTAGATACGCAGTATTTT,CASSELSRVDTQYF
NA,TRBJ2-2,few,TRBV6-1,TGTGCCAGCAGTGAAGGGCTGACGAACACCGGGGAGCTGTTTTTT,CASSEGLTNTGELFF
NA,TRBJ1-3,few,TRBV28,TGTGCCAGCAGTACTCTGCCAGGGTCTGGTCCTGGAAACACCATATATTTT,CASSTLPGSGPGNTIYF
TRBD2,TRBJ2-5,NA,TRBV20-1,TGCAGTGCTCGGTGGGGGGGGAAAGAGACCCAGTACTTC,CSARWGGKETQYF
NA,TRBJ2-4,few,TRBV20-1,TGCAGTGCTAGCATATCTCTAGCCAAAAACATTCAGTACTTC,CSASISLAKNIQYF
TRBD2,TRBJ2-1,few,TRBV5-1,TGCGCCAGCAGCTTGGGTTTGGCGGGAGAGAATGGTGAGCAGTTCTTC,CASSLGLAGENGEQFF
NA,TRBJ2-7,NA,TRBV20-1,TGCAGTGCTAGTAAGGATAGCGGAGGGGGGTACGAGCAGTACTTC,CSASKDSGGGYEQYF
TRBD1,TRBJ2-3,few,TRBV7-3,TGTGCCAGCAGCCCCGTTGGGGACAGGGTCGATACGCAGTATTTT,CASSPVGDRVDTQYF
NA,TRBJ2-7,NA,TRBV12-3/TRBV12-4,TGTGCCAGCAGTTTGAAGGAGAACGAGCAGTACTTC,CASSLKENEQYF
NA,TRBJ2-2,NA,TRBV9,TGTGCCAGCAGCATAGGGACATCCACCGGGGAGCTGTTTTTT,CASSIGTSTGELFF
TRBD2,TRBJ2-7,few,TRBV27,TGTGCCAGCAGCACAGGTTCCCTTAGCGGGAGCCACGAGCAGTACTTC,CASSTGSLSGSHEQYF
NA,TRBJ2-7,NA,TRBV7-2,TGTGCCAGCAGTTTAATGGCAGCGTTCTCCTACGAGCAGTACTTC,CASSLMAAFSYEQYF
TRBD1,TRBJ2-7,NA,TRBV10-3,TGTGCCATCAGTGAGGCGGGACAGGGGGCGAATAGCGGGAACTACGAGCAGTACTTC,CAISEAGQGANSGNYEQYF
TRBD1,TRBJ1-1,few,TRBV28,TGTGCCAGCAGTTCTTCCGGGACAGGGAGTGCTTTCTTT,CASSSSGTGSAFF
TRBD1,TRBJ1-5,NA,TRBV5-5,TGTGCCAGCAGCGCAGGGGCGGGACAGGGGAATCAGCCCCAGCATTTT,CASSAGAGQGNQPQHF
NA,TRBJ2-1,NA,TRBV5-1,TGCGCAACCGCGGTGGTCCAACGGAACAATGAGCAGTTCTTC,CATAVVQRNNEQFF
NA,TRBJ2-2,NA,TRBV5-1,TGCGCCAGCAGTCTGTCCGGGAAGGCCGGGGAGCTGTTTTTT,CASSLSGKAGELFF
TRBD2,TRBJ2-4,NA,TRBV12-3/TRBV12-4,TGTGCCAGCAGCCCCTCGGGGGGCATTCAGTACTTC,CASSPSGGIQYF
NA,TRBJ1-3,NA,TRBV5-1,TGCGCCAGCAAGGGGAACCCTGGAAACACCATATATTTT,CASKGNPGNTIYF
NA,TRBJ2-6,once,TRBV2,TGTGCCAGCAGGGCATTGGCCAACGTCCTGACTTTC,CASRALANVLTF
TRBD2,TRBJ2-1,few,TRBV9,TGTGCCAGCAGCGCCAATAAACTAGCGGGAGCCCTCAATGAGCAGTTCTTC,CASSANKLAGALNEQFF
TRBD1,TRBJ2-3,few,TRBV10-3,TGTGCCATCAGTCGGGACAGGGTGGGAGATACGCAGTATTTT,CAISRDRVGDTQYF
TRBD1,TRBJ1-5,few,TRBV19,TGTGCCAGTAGCCCGACAGGGGCTAGCAATCAGCCCCAGCATTTT,CASSPTGASNQPQHF
NA,TRBJ2-2,NA,TRBV2,TGTGCCAGTTGCAGGGTTGCCCACACCGGGGAGCTGTTTTTT,CASCRVAHTGELFF
TRBD2,TRBJ2-1,NA,TRBV20-1,TGCAGTGCTAGAGTTTTTAGCGGGAGGCTCAATGAGCAGTTCTTC,CSARVFSGRLNEQFF
TRBD2,TRBJ2-7,few,TRBV2,TGTGCCAGCAGTGTTAAGCGGGGGACCTACGAGCAGTACTTC,CASSVKRGTYEQYF
NA,TRBJ1-1,NA,TRBV7-9,TGTGCCAGCAGCTTAGCAGGGGCAACTTTCTTT,CASSLAGATFF
TRBD1,TRBJ1-2,NA,TRBV5-5,TGTGCCAGCAGCGGAACCGGGACAGACTATGGCTACACCTTC,CASSGTGTDYGYTF
NA,TRBJ1-1,few,TRBV9,TGTGCCAGCACCCGAGGGCCGGGGGGCTCGATGGACACTGAAGCTTTCTTT,CASTRGPGGSMDTEAFF
TRBD2,TRBJ2-3,NA,TRBV10-2,TGCGCCAGTAGCATGAGCGGGAGGGCGACAGATACGCAGTATTTT,CASSMSGRATDTQYF